Only one count was recorded for the clone carrying this T cell receptor (beta chain). What it binds is not known. The sample originates from a study of shared clonotypes between healthy human individuals. Produced via immunoSEQ multiplex PCR; TCRdb's table is partial and in-frame only. Counted here are some 2.1 million clones, about 95% occurring once; the ten biggest clones make up more than 0.95%. Notes on the study in general: For naive CD4 cells, 4% to 5% of clonotypes were shared across a few donors. Naive subsets usually exceeded memory subsets in estimated richness.

CDR1 and CDR2 from the germline V gene are MNHEY and SVGAGI. CDR3 size: 15 residues. V shed 6 bases and J shed 0 bases, with 14 bases lying between them. Naive CD8 populations comprised CD45RO-negative cells positively selected for CCR7, excluding terminally differentiated effector memory CD45RA+ cells. Sequencing was performed on naive CD8+ T cells sorted from blood. The clonotype comes from a man aged 18 to 30 in good health. This rearrangement joins TRBV6-5 to TRBJ2-5, with D possibly matching TRBD1 (7 bases). The chain's CDR3 is CASRATGRYQETQYF. The CDR3 bases are TGTGCCAGCAGAGCGACAGGGAGGTACCAAGAGACCCAGTACTTC.